The present TCR beta chain was sequenced within a study of beta chain features in type 1 diabetes. Germline CDR1 MNHNS, CDR2 SASEGT. Trimming took 4 bases from V and 0 from J, leaving 15 bases between them. This CDR3 contains 16 residues. Sequenced material consisted of expressed TCRB transcripts (all of the isolated RNA was reverse transcribed). This table comes from immunoSEQ multiplex PCR, and its TCRdb copy is limited to in-frame clones, with some not included. Of 350,000 to 400,000 clones in the sample, more than 13% were seen once. This sequence joins TRBV6-1 and TRBJ1-1, with D possibly matching TRBD1 (6 bases). This clonotype originated in a woman aged 18-29 years in good health. The sample taken for sequencing was naive CD4+ T cells from blood. The CDR3 bases are TGTGCCAGCAGTGGCGCCCACAGGGCCTTGAACACTGAAGCTTTCTTT. It is translated as CASSGAHRALNTEAFF.